Listed below are T cell receptor beta chains from one sample, sequenced in a study of regulatory T cells in long-lasting Graves disease. Each CDR3 protein is one row after TCRdb ran MiXCR on the multiplex PCR reads. The sample lists roughly 400,000 distinct CDR3 sequences; 16% were seen once. The sample also formed part of further work on T cells in Graves' hyperthyroidism and ophthalmopathy.

Sequencing was performed on peripheral blood mononuclear cells (PBMCs), taken at new diagnosis, from a patient treated with antithyroid drugs. The receptor source for this set is a woman between 18 and 29 years old with Graves disease. Each CDR3 is given with its conserved first and last residue. The D gene is left open where the match is weak. Clone size is shown for a subset of rows, as once, few, many or a class of expanded clone.

D gene: TRBD1
V gene: TRBV18
CDR3 length: 16
J gene: TRBJ2-7
clone size: few
CDR3 protein: CASSPQSRDSSYEQYF
CDR3 DNA: TGTGCCAGCTCCCCACAATCCCGGGACAGCTCCTACGAGCAGTACTTC

D gene: -
V gene: TRBV6-1
CDR3 length: 12
J gene: TRBJ2-2
clone size: -
CDR3 protein: CASIKITGELFF
CDR3 DNA: TGTGCCAGCATTAAAATAACCGGGGAGCTGTTTTTT

D gene: -
V gene: TRBV7-9
CDR3 length: 16
J gene: TRBJ2-1
clone size: many
CDR3 protein: CASSPGHGAAYNEQFF
CDR3 DNA: TGTGCCAGCAGCCCAGGTCATGGAGCGGCCTACAATGAGCAGTTCTTC

D gene: -
V gene: TRBV28
CDR3 length: 15
J gene: TRBJ1-5
clone size: many
CDR3 protein: CASSPLTGQNQPQHF
CDR3 DNA: TGTGCCAGCAGTCCCCTTACAGGGCAAAATCAGCCCCAGCATTTT

D gene: TRBD2
V gene: TRBV12-3/TRBV12-4
CDR3 length: 18
J gene: TRBJ2-3
clone size: -
CDR3 protein: CASSPLGGEGQTTDTQYF
CDR3 DNA: TGTGCCAGCAGCCCACTTGGTGGGGAGGGCCAAACCACAGATACGCAGTATTTT

D gene: TRBD1
V gene: TRBV28
CDR3 length: 15
J gene: TRBJ1-1
clone size: many
CDR3 protein: CASSPDREGFTEAFF
CDR3 DNA: TGTGCCAGCAGTCCAGACAGGGAAGGATTCACTGAAGCTTTCTTT

D gene: -
V gene: TRBV4-1
CDR3 length: 13
J gene: TRBJ1-5
clone size: few
CDR3 protein: CASRRTLDQPQHF
CDR3 DNA: TGCGCCAGCAGACGGACACTAGATCAGCCCCAGCATTTT

D gene: -
V gene: TRBV6-2/TRBV6-3
CDR3 length: 15
J gene: TRBJ2-2
clone size: -
CDR3 protein: CASSDRGLYTGELFF
CDR3 DNA: TGTGCCAGCAGTGACCGGGGCTTGTACACCGGGGAGCTGTTTTTT

D gene: TRBD2
V gene: TRBV6-5
CDR3 length: 18
J gene: TRBJ2-3
clone size: many
CDR3 protein: CASSYRWTSGTSTDTQYF
CDR3 DNA: TGTGCCAGCAGTTACCGCTGGACTAGCGGGACCTCCACAGATACGCAGTATTTT

D gene: -
V gene: TRBV19
CDR3 length: 12
J gene: TRBJ1-2
clone size: -
CDR3 protein: CASSWGNYGYTF
CDR3 DNA: TGTGCCAGTAGTTGGGGTAACTATGGCTACACCTTC

D gene: -
V gene: TRBV14
CDR3 length: 14
J gene: TRBJ2-5
clone size: -
CDR3 protein: CASTEGRNQETQYF
CDR3 DNA: TGTGCCAGCACCGAAGGGAGAAACCAAGAGACCCAGTACTTC

D gene: -
V gene: TRBV20-1
CDR3 length: 11
J gene: TRBJ2-1
clone size: many
CDR3 protein: CSASGYNEQFF
CDR3 DNA: TGCAGTGCTAGCGGGTACAATGAGCAGTTCTTC

D gene: -
V gene: TRBV11-2
CDR3 length: 15
J gene: TRBJ2-1
clone size: many
CDR3 protein: CASSLLSGPYNEQFF
CDR3 DNA: TGTGCCAGCAGCTTGTTATCGGGGCCCTACAATGAGCAGTTCTTC

D gene: TRBD1
V gene: TRBV5-1
CDR3 length: 14
J gene: TRBJ2-5
clone size: -
CDR3 protein: CASSLNRGLETQYF
CDR3 DNA: TGCGCCAGCAGCTTGAACAGGGGGCTGGAGACCCAGTACTTC

D gene: -
V gene: TRBV12-3/TRBV12-4
CDR3 length: 13
J gene: TRBJ1-2
clone size: many
CDR3 protein: CASSGNRVGGYTF
CDR3 DNA: TGTGCCAGCAGCGGGAACAGGGTTGGGGGCTACACCTTC

D gene: TRBD1
V gene: TRBV30
CDR3 length: 13
J gene: TRBJ1-5
clone size: few
CDR3 protein: CAWSVGTDQPQHF
CDR3 DNA: TGTGCCTGGAGTGTAGGGACAGATCAGCCCCAGCATTTT

D gene: TRBD2
V gene: TRBV30
CDR3 length: 13
J gene: TRBJ2-1
clone size: many
CDR3 protein: CAWRGTSHNEQFF
CDR3 DNA: TGTGCCTGGAGAGGGACTAGCCACAATGAGCAGTTCTTC

D gene: -
V gene: TRBV12-3/TRBV12-4
CDR3 length: 16
J gene: TRBJ2-1
clone size: many
CDR3 protein: CASTGPEGSSYNEQFF
CDR3 DNA: TGTGCCAGCACCGGACCGGAGGGTAGTAGTTACAATGAGCAGTTCTTC

D gene: TRBD1
V gene: TRBV20-1
CDR3 length: 14
J gene: TRBJ1-1
clone size: many
CDR3 protein: CSARVGTANTEAFF
CDR3 DNA: TGCAGTGCTAGAGTAGGGACAGCGAACACTGAAGCTTTCTTT

D gene: -
V gene: TRBV28
CDR3 length: 15
J gene: TRBJ1-2
clone size: once
CDR3 protein: CASSPLGGPNYGYTF
CDR3 DNA: TGTGCCAGCAGTCCGCTGGGGGGCCCTAACTATGGCTACACCTTC

D gene: TRBD2
V gene: TRBV9
CDR3 length: 15
J gene: TRBJ2-7
clone size: many
CDR3 protein: CASSPPRGSSYEQYF
CDR3 DNA: TGTGCCAGCAGCCCCCCCCGCGGGAGCTCCTACGAGCAGTACTTC

D gene: TRBD2
V gene: TRBV28
CDR3 length: 16
J gene: TRBJ2-2
clone size: many
CDR3 protein: CASSSSGRGITGELFF
CDR3 DNA: TGTGCCAGCAGCTCTAGCGGGAGGGGAATCACCGGGGAGCTGTTTTTT

D gene: -
V gene: TRBV7-9
CDR3 length: 15
J gene: TRBJ1-5
clone size: few
CDR3 protein: CASSLSQWTNQPQHF
CDR3 DNA: TGTGCCAGCAGCTTAAGTCAGTGGACCAATCAGCCCCAGCATTTT

D gene: TRBD2
V gene: TRBV11-2
CDR3 length: 15
J gene: TRBJ2-3
clone size: many
CDR3 protein: CASSLVLREWDTQYF
CDR3 DNA: TGTGCCAGCAGCTTAGTTCTGCGGGAGTGGGATACGCAGTATTTT

D gene: TRBD2
V gene: TRBV7-3
CDR3 length: 15
J gene: TRBJ2-1
clone size: few
CDR3 protein: CASSQGLAGGGEQFF
CDR3 DNA: TGTGCCAGCAGCCAGGGGCTAGCGGGAGGTGGAGAGCAGTTCTTC

D gene: -
V gene: TRBV18
CDR3 length: 13
J gene: TRBJ2-7
clone size: -
CDR3 protein: CASSTDGPYEQYF
CDR3 DNA: TGTGCCAGCTCAACAGACGGGCCCTACGAGCAGTACTTC

D gene: TRBD1
V gene: TRBV29-1
CDR3 length: 13
J gene: TRBJ1-2
clone size: -
CDR3 protein: CSAETGGQYGYTF
CDR3 DNA: TGCAGCGCTGAGACAGGGGGCCAATATGGCTACACCTTC

D gene: -
V gene: TRBV27
CDR3 length: 15
J gene: TRBJ2-7
clone size: many
CDR3 protein: CASSLSSAGPYEQYF
CDR3 DNA: TGTGCCAGCAGTTTATCGTCTGCGGGACCCTACGAGCAGTACTTC